This TCR beta chain was sequenced for a study of T cells after posttransplantation cyclophosphamide. Study-wide findings and caveats: TRB clonality was highly associated with recipient CMV seropositivity and reactivation. Tissue-infiltrating T cells from skin or gut overlapped little with blood T cells.

CDR1 is MNHNS and CDR2 is SASEGT in the germline V gene. Trimming cost V 3 bases and J 10 bases, with 16 bases left between them. CDR3 length: 15 residues. Treatment was busulfan-fludarabine conditioning, a marrow graft, and cyclophosphamide on days +3 and +4. The protocol was immunoSEQ multiplex PCR, while the TCRdb copy is restricted to in-frame clones and leaves out a portion. The repertoire includes about 4,000 clones, 75% to 85% of them detected once, and roughly 6.7% sits in the top ten. On this clone: No antigen is known for it. Other DNA sequences of this sample code for an identical CDR3.

Sequences were derived from CD4+ T cells sorted from blood, sampled roughly 250 days after a stem cell transplant with posttransplant cyclophosphamide. The receptor was derived from a young adult male patient who received an allogeneic stem cell transplant from a related donor, was CMV-positive, and had no GVHD. Some T cells may have come from the graft donor. The J gene is TRBJ1-6, the V gene TRBV6-1, with unresolved D. CDR3 amino acids: CASSERLPGKSPLHF. The DNA of the CDR3 is TGTGCCAGCAGTGAGAGGTTGCCGGGGAAATCACCCCTCCACTTT.